The 27 T cell receptor beta chains below all came from one sample that was sequenced in a study of T-cell reconstitution after alpha-beta-depleted transplantation in children. Notes on the study in general: By one year post-transplant, T-cell counts and diversity largely arose from T cells that were newly produced.

For TCRbeta, the library was prepared with unique molecular identifiers. MiXCR, applied by TCRdb to the PCR reads, yields one record per CDR3 protein. In the table there are around 300,000 distinct CDR3 sequences, around 7.3% of which are singletons. Antigens of these TCRs are unknown. This specimen consisted of peripheral blood, obtained 360 days after TCRalphabeta/CD19-depleted stem cell transplant. The receptors were sampled from a female patient aged 2 to 10 who had a stem cell transplant for Fanconi anemia, so the T cells may come from the graft donor.

This clonotype has a count of ten or more. CDR3 bases: TGCAGCGCCACCGACAGCATCAATGGCTACACCTTC. Amino acids: CSATDSINGYTF. The chain joins TRBV29-1 to TRBJ1-2; D possibly corresponds to TRBD1 (5 bases). The CDR3 extends over 12 amino acids. V was cut by 7 bases and J by 6 bases, with 15 bases left in between. Germline CDR1 SQVTM, CDR2 ANQGSEA.

This clonotype was seen at least ten times. V usage is TRBV7-8 and J usage is TRBJ2-2; no clear D. V lost 1 base to trimming and J lost 1 base, with 7 bases between them. The CDR3 runs to 15 residues. Germline CDR1 is SGHVS and CDR2 is FQNEAQ. DNA for the CDR3: TGTGCCAGCAGCTTAGTACAGCGGAACACCGGGGAGCTGTTTTTT. It encodes CASSLVQRNTGELFF.

The rearrangement links TRBV12-3 or TRBV12-4 to TRBJ2-7; D tentatively reads TRBD1 or TRBD2 (5 bases each). Deletions cut 5 bases from V and 4 bases from J, with 18 bases between. The CDR3 loop spans 15 amino acids. The CDR3 here is CASSKGPSPFYEQYF. In nucleotides, the CDR3 is TGTGCCAGCAGTAAGGGACCTTCACCTTTTTACGAGCAGTACTTC.

This clonotype was observed many times. V usage is TRBV5-1 and J usage is TRBJ2-7; D gene unclear. This CDR3 has 14 amino acids. V dropped 4 bases and J dropped 0 bases, with 11 bases sitting between them. The germline V gene has CDR1 SGHRS and CDR2 YFSETQ. The CDR3 DNA is TGCGCCAGCAGCACCCCTACCTTCTCCTACGAGCAGTACTTC. Protein sequence: CASSTPTFSYEQYF.

This clonotype was picked up many times. This chain joins TRBV15 and TRBJ2-3; TRBD1 might be the D (6 bases). This CDR3 is 16 amino acids long. Germline V CDR1 and CDR2: LNHNV, YYDKDF (reference sequence). Deletions cut 1 base from V and 0 bases from J, with 11 bases between. In nucleotides, the CDR3 is TGTGCCACCAGCAGAGTTCGAGGGGGAAGCACAGATACGCAGTATTTT. It is translated as CATSRVRGGSTDTQYF.

The chain combines TRBV5-1 with TRBJ1-1; D is ambiguous. The germline V gene has CDR1 SGHRS and CDR2 YFSETQ. The CDR3 has 15 residues. Trimming removed 0 bases from V and 5 bases from J, with 14 bases in between. The CDR3 nucleotides read TGCGCCAGCAGCTTGGGGGCCGACACGAGGACTGAAGCTTTCTTT. It yields the protein CASSLGADTRTEAFF.

V and J are TRBV6-1 and TRBJ2-7; 8 positions agree with TRBD2. J was trimmed by 2 bases and V by 6 bases; bases with no gene match: 12. Per the germline V gene, CDR1 is MNHNS and CDR2 is SASEGT. The CDR3 spans 16 residues. CDR3 in amino acids: CASSSIRAGGAYEQYF. As DNA, the CDR3 is TGTGCCAGCAGCTCAATCAGGGCGGGGGGTGCCTACGAGCAGTACTTC.

This clonotype was counted at least ten times. The J gene is TRBJ1-2, the V gene TRBV12-3 or TRBV12-4; 9 bases are shared with TRBD1. This CDR3 has 15 amino acids. V lost 5 bases to trimming and J lost 4 bases; unmatched junction nucleotides: 8. The CDR3 sequence: CASSPRTGAIYGYTF. The CDR3, as DNA: TGTGCCAGCAGTCCCCGGACAGGGGCAATCTATGGCTACACCTTC.

This clonotype was counted many times. As DNA, the CDR3 is TGTGCCAGCGGGATTAACACCGGGGAGCTGTTTTTT. Residues: CASGINTGELFF. The rearrangement joins TRBV28 to TRBJ2-2; D gene unclear. The germline gives CDR1 MDHEN, CDR2 SYDVKM. V gave up 8 bases and J gave up 2 bases, with 6 bases separating them. The length of the CDR3 is 12 residues.

This clonotype was seen ten or more times. The V gene is TRBV20-1, the J gene TRBJ2-1, with no clear D. Germline CDR1 and CDR2: DFQATT and SNEGSKA (reference sequence). Trimming left V 3 bases short and J 6 bases short, with 9 bases between. There are 12 residues in the CDR3. CDR3 protein: CSARLVGNEQFF. CDR3 sequence (DNA): TGCAGTGCTAGGCTAGTAGGCAATGAGCAGTTCTTC.

This clonotype was seen many times. The J gene is TRBJ2-3, the V gene TRBV24-1; D is undetermined. Germline-derived CDR1 and CDR2 are KGHDR and SFDVKD. The V end was cut by 0 bases, the J end by 1 base, with 4 bases between. The CDR3 runs to 14 residues. The CDR3 spells CATSDLGGTDTQYF. The CDR3 DNA follows: TGTGCCACCAGTGATTTGGGGGGCACAGATACGCAGTATTTT.

Only a few counts were recorded for this clonotype. This chain uses TRBV12-3 or TRBV12-4 with TRBJ1-3; D gene uncertain. The CDR3 sequence is 16 residues long. Trimming stripped 3 bases from V and 0 bases from J, with 12 bases between. The CDR3 loop reads CASSFYVGSSGNTIYF. In DNA, the CDR3 is TGTGCCAGCAGTTTTTATGTAGGCAGCTCTGGAAACACCATATATTTT.

On this clonotype itself: This may stem from a read error, because a much larger clone lies one nucleotide away. CDR3 coding DNA: TGTGCCAGCATCTTATTTCAGGGTCAAGAGACCCAGTACTTC. The encoded protein is CASILFQGQETQYF. J is TRBJ2-5 and V is TRBV11-2; D might be TRBD1 (5 bases). The CDR3 length is 14 residues. Germline V gene lookup returns CDR1 SGHAT and CDR2 FQNNGV.

This clonotype was counted ten times or more. V and J are TRBV10-3 and TRBJ2-7; tentatively, D is TRBD2 (5 bases). V was pared by 4 bases and J by 7 bases, with 17 bases between. Germline values: CDR1 ENHRY, CDR2 SYGVKD. The CDR3 spans 14 residues. CDR3 region: CAISGTGSLREQYF. The CDR3 DNA sequence: TGTGCCATCAGTGGGACGGGGTCCCTTAGGGAGCAGTACTTC.

This clonotype was detected many times. The J gene is TRBJ2-7, the V gene TRBV11-2, with D possibly being TRBD2 (5 bases). Germline CDR1 and CDR2: SGHAT and FQNNGV. With 2 bases removed from V and 1 base from J, the gap between germline ends came to 6 bases. The CDR3 extends over 13 amino acids. The CDR3 nucleotides are TGTGCCAGCAGCTTAAGGGAGTCCTACGAGCAGTACTTC. Residues: CASSLRESYEQYF.

The chain employs TRBV10-3 and TRBJ1-6; 9 bases are a match to TRBD1. The CDR3 extends over 15 amino acids. V lost 0 bases, J lost 8 bases, and 2 bases stayed unmatched. Looked up from germline, CDR1 is ENHRY and CDR2 is SYGVKD. The CDR3 reads CAISESQGADSPLHF. In DNA, the CDR3 is TGTGCCATCAGTGAGTCACAGGGGGCTGATTCACCCCTCCACTTT.

This clonotype was found many times. The rearrangement joins TRBV6-2 or TRBV6-3 to TRBJ2-5; D remains ambiguous. This CDR3 region has 14 residues. Germline loops: CDR1 MNHEY, CDR2 SVGEGT. V gave up 2 bases and J gave up 7 bases, with 14 bases separating them. The CDR3 protein is CASSYPPLKGTQYF. In nucleotides, the CDR3 is TGTGCCAGCAGTTACCCACCATTAAAGGGGACCCAGTACTTC.

This clonotype was counted at least ten times. The chain couples TRBV29-1 to TRBJ1-1; no firm D call. This CDR3 has 10 amino acids. Trimming took off 4 bases at V and 7 bases at J, with 7 bases between the two ends. Germline V gene data show CDR1 as SQVTM and CDR2 as ANQGSEA. The CDR3 DNA sequence: TGCAGCGTTGGCACGGTTGAAGCTTTCTTT. Its translation is CSVGTVEAFF.

This clonotype was detected ten times or more. V is TRBV5-4 and J is TRBJ2-1, with 8 bases fitting TRBD2. CDR3 length: 19 residues. V shed 0 bases and J 5 bases; nucleotides not matched to a gene: 16. In germline, CDR1 is SGHNT, CDR2 YYREEE (reference sequence). The CDR3 DNA sequence: TGTGCCAGCAGCTTGGGTAGTCTAGCGGGTTACGCCGATAACAATGAGCAGTTCTTC. This gives the protein CASSLGSLAGYADNNEQFF.

There are many counts of this clonotype. The gene calls are TRBV12-3 or TRBV12-4 and TRBJ2-5; D perhaps matches TRBD1 (5 bases). This CDR3 region has 13 residues. V lost 5 bases and J 4 bases, leaving 11 bases between the germline ends. CDR3 nucleotide sequence: TGTGCCAGCAGTGCCCAGGGCGGAGAGACCCAGTACTTC. Translation gives CASSAQGGETQYF.

This clonotype was counted many times. V is TRBV7-6 and J is TRBJ2-1; 8 bases fit TRBD2. Germline V gene sequence: CDR1 SGHVS, CDR2 FNYEAQ. With 2 bases clipped from V and 8 bases from J, the junction kept 11 bases outside the gene matches. The length of the CDR3 is 16 residues. The CDR3 DNA reads as TGTGCCAGCAGCTTACGATTGCCTAGCGGGCACGATGAGCAGTTCTTC. Protein: CASSLRLPSGHDEQFF.

This clonotype has more than one count but fewer than ten. This chain links TRBV11-2 with TRBJ2-1, with D perhaps being TRBD1 or TRBD2 (5 bases each). Germline lookup yields CDR1 SGHAT and CDR2 FQNNGV. The germline V and J ends were trimmed by 8 bases and 5 bases, with 22 bases remaining between them. The length of the CDR3 is 16 residues. Written as DNA, the CDR3 is TGTGCCAGCGGCCAAATTTGGGGACGGAGTAACAATGAGCAGTTCTTC. Its protein is CASGQIWGRSNNEQFF.

This clonotype came up many times. The chain combines TRBV27 with TRBJ2-2; perhaps TRBD1 as D (6 bases). The CDR3 has 15 amino acids. V was pared by 3 bases and J by 3 bases, with 11 bases between. Germline CDR1 MNHEY, CDR2 SMNVEV (reference sequence). The CDR3 here is CASSFAQGHTGELFF. The CDR3 DNA reads as TGTGCCAGCAGTTTTGCACAGGGCCACACCGGGGAGCTGTTTTTT.

Of note for this clonotype: A much larger clone differs by one base, so this may be a read error. The chain employs TRBV20-1 and TRBJ2-2, with 8 positions matching TRBD2. The CDR3 totals 14 residues. Germline V lookup: CDR1 DFQATT, CDR2 SNEGSKA (reference sequence). DNA for the CDR3: TGCTGTGCTGACACGGGACTAGAAACCGGGGAGCTGTTTTTT. Amino acid sequence: CCADTGLETGELFF.

This clonotype appeared many times. J is TRBJ2-2 and V is TRBV5-1, with D perhaps matching TRBD2 (6 bases). The V gene lost 4 bases and the J gene lost 4 bases, with 20 bases spanning the gap. Germline loops: CDR1 SGHRS, CDR2 YFSETQ. This CDR3 contains 17 residues. The CDR3 reads CASSPRAGGIFTGELFF. CDR3 sequence (DNA): TGCGCCAGCAGCCCGAGAGCCGGCGGGATCTTCACCGGGGAGCTGTTTTTT.

Many counts were recorded for this clonotype. The J gene is TRBJ2-3, the V gene TRBV29-1; D is undetermined. Germline V gives CDR1 SQVTM, CDR2 ANQGSEA. The V end lost 6 bases, the J end lost 0 bases, and 13 bases lay between the germline ends. The CDR3 spans 14 residues. This CDR3 is CSVSDSSSTDTQYF. Written as DNA, the CDR3 is TGCAGCGTCTCCGATAGCAGTAGCACAGATACGCAGTATTTT.

The J gene is TRBJ2-7, the V gene TRBV4-2; D unclear. V was trimmed by 0 bases and J by 3 bases, leaving 9 bases between them. CDR3 length: 14 amino acids. The germline V gene has CDR1 LGHNA and CDR2 YNFKEQ. The CDR3 nucleotides read TGTGCCAGCAGCCAAGATCGGGCAGGCTACGAGCAGTACTTC. Translated, it gives CASSQDRAGYEQYF.